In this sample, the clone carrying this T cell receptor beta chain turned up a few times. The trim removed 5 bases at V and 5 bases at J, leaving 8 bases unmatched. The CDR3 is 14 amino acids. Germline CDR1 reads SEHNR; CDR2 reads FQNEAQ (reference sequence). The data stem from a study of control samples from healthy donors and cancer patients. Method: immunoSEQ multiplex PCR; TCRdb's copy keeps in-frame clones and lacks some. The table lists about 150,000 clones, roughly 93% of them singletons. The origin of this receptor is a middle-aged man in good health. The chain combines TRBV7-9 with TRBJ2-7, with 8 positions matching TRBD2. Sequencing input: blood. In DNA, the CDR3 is TGTGCCAGCAGCCGGACTAGCATCTTCGACGAGCAGTACTTC. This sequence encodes CASSRTSIFDEQYF.